The present TCR beta chain was sequenced within a study of blood T cell repertoires in COVID-19. The data were produced by immunoSEQ multiplex PCR, yet TCRdb's version contains in-frame clones alone and is incomplete. The sample shows some 330,000 clones, around 86% of them seen only once. The specimen sequenced was PBMCs or T cells enriched from blood (not recorded which). This receptor was obtained from a woman between 45 and 60 years old who had recovered from COVID-19.

The CDR3 nucleotides read TGCGCCAGCAGCCACGGACAGGCACAAGAGACCCAGTACTTC. It codes for CASSHGQAQETQYF. V is TRBV4-1 and J is TRBJ2-5; TRBD1 matches at 7 bases. The CDR3 loop spans 14 amino acids. V was pared by 3 bases and J by 2 bases, with 3 bases of the junction left unmatched. CDR1 MGHRA and CDR2 YSYEKL come from the germline V gene.